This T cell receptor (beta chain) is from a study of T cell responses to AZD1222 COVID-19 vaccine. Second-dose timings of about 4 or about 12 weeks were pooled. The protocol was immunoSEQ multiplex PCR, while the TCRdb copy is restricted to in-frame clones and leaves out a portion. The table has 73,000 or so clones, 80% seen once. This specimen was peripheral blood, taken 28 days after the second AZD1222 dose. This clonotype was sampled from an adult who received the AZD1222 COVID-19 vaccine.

CDR3 sequence (DNA): TGTGCCAGCAGTTTGGGAGGATGGAAAGGCTACACCTTC. Amino acid sequence: CASSLGGWKGYTF. The chain is built from TRBV27 and TRBJ1-2; D is ambiguous. With 3 bases removed from V and 8 bases from J, the gap between germline ends came to 13 bases. This CDR3 region has 13 residues. Per germline, CDR1 MNHEY and CDR2 SMNVEV (reference sequence).